The table lists the clone carrying this T cell receptor (beta chain) with a few counts. Its target is not known. This record belongs to a study of regulatory T cells in long-lasting Graves disease. The study's findings and limits: TRBV28, TRBJ1-2 and TRBJ2-5 were favored in persistent disease.

From germline, CDR1 is MNHEY and CDR2 SVGEGT. V shed 6 bases, J shed 5 bases, and the junction held 8 bases outside the gene matches. The CDR3 has 16 residues. Construction of the TCR beta libraries employed iRepertoire HTBI primers in conjunction with Arm-PCR of CDR3 regions. From the multiplex PCR reads, TCRdb called clonotypes with MiXCR, one entry per CDR3 protein. Here the sample spans approximately 540,000 distinct CDR3 sequences, around 12% being singletons. Sample time point: newly diagnosed GD, antithyroid drugs for less than 3 months. Extracted RNA from PBMCs served as the source of the TCR library. These data also formed part of another study, on T cells in Graves' hyperthyroidism and ophthalmopathy.

This receptor was identified in a woman in her twenties or thirties with Graves disease. This chain joins TRBV6-2 or TRBV6-3 and TRBJ2-1; 12 bases match TRBD2. Sequencing used peripheral blood mononuclear cells (PBMCs), obtained at new diagnosis, from a patient treated with antithyroid drugs. The CDR3 reads CASSQPGLAGNNEQFF. The DNA of the CDR3 is TGTGCCAGCAGCCAGCCGGGACTAGCGGGTAACAATGAGCAGTTCTTC.